These 8 T cell receptor beta chains were sequenced from one sample in a study of naive and memory T cell subsets. Study-wide findings and caveats: Especially in CD8 cells, naive repertoires contained a few larger clonotypes, possibly CD45RA-re-expressing memory cells.

An equimolar mix of two oligonucleotides served as the beta constant-region primer for TRBC1 and TRBC2. Ligated cDNA was amplified by four rounds of PCR with nested alpha and beta constant-region primers and SP2. One entry per CDR3 protein, called by TCRdb with MiXCR from the UMI-ligation and nested PCR reads. The sample records over 110,000 distinct CDR3 sequences, approximately 18% being singletons. These receptors lack a known antigen. Sequencing input: naive CD8+ T cells from blood. These receptors originate from a human donor in good health.

This clonotype has just a few counts. The rearrangement uses TRBV12-3 or TRBV12-4 and TRBJ1-5, with D maybe TRBD1 (6 bases). V lost 5 bases to trimming and J lost 5 bases, with 16 bases between them. The CDR3 runs to 15 residues. As DNA, the CDR3 is TGTGCCAGCAGTCCTGAGGACAGTGCGTATCAGCCCCAGCATTTT. Translating it yields CASSPEDSAYQPQHF.

V gene TRBV29-1 combines with J gene TRBJ2-7; 11 bases fit TRBD1. Germline trimming cut 4 bases from V and 3 bases from J; bases unmatched to any gene: 5. In germline, CDR1 is SQVTM, CDR2 ANQGSEA. This CDR3 contains 14 residues. CDR3 in amino acids: CSVGGQGVFYEQYF. In DNA, the CDR3 is TGCAGCGTTGGGGGACAGGGGGTATTCTACGAGCAGTACTTC.

V usage is TRBV28 and J usage is TRBJ2-1, with 12 bases matching TRBD2. Germline V gene sequence: CDR1 MDHEN, CDR2 SYDVKM. J was trimmed by 13 bases and V by 2 bases; bases with no gene match: 6. CDR3 size: 14 residues. The CDR3 is CASSLPLAGGRQFF. The CDR3 nucleotides read TGTGCCAGCAGTTTACCGCTAGCGGGAGGGCGTCAGTTCTTC.

The rearrangement uses TRBV29-1 and TRBJ1-1; D is perhaps TRBD1 (6 bases). V shed 5 bases and J shed 0 bases, with 10 bases lying between them. This CDR3 is 13 amino acids long. Germline V gene data show CDR1 as SQVTM and CDR2 as ANQGSEA. CDR3 nucleotide sequence: TGCAGCGTTTTGACAGGCTTGAACACTGAAGCTTTCTTT. It encodes CSVLTGLNTEAFF.

The table lists this clonotype with a few counts. The chain is built from TRBV28 and TRBJ2-5; 7 nucleotides line up with TRBD2. Unmatched junction bases numbered 8, after V lost 3 bases and J lost 1 base. The CDR3 is 16 amino acids. Per the germline V gene, CDR1 is MDHEN and CDR2 is SYDVKM. This CDR3 is CASSFPGGSVQETQYF. The DNA of the CDR3 is TGTGCCAGCAGTTTTCCGGGCGGGAGTGTCCAAGAGACCCAGTACTTC.

This clonotype was seen a handful of times. The CDR3 reads CASWDGELYEQYF. The CDR3 bases are TGTGCCAGCTGGGACGGGGAACTCTACGAGCAGTACTTC. This chain uses TRBV28 with TRBJ2-7; either TRBD1 or TRBD2 may fit D (5 bases each). This CDR3 contains 13 residues. Germline CDR1 is MDHEN and CDR2 is SYDVKM. V was shortened by 8 bases and J by 3 bases, with 14 bases between the two germline ends.

V and J are TRBV20-1 and TRBJ2-3; D remains unclear. Trimming removed 1 base from V and 2 bases from J, with 10 bases in between. Germline V CDR1 and CDR2: DFQATT, SNEGSKA (reference sequence). CDR3 length: 14 amino acids. Here the CDR3 DNA reads TGCAGTGCTAGAGGCCTAGGTGTCACAGATACGCAGTATTTT. Translation: CSARGLGVTDTQYF.

V is TRBV29-1 and J is TRBJ2-1, with D possibly TRBD2 on 6 matching bases. V lost 5 bases to trimming and J lost 0 bases, with 14 bases between them. The CDR3 has 15 amino acids. The germline CDR1 and CDR2 sequences are SQVTM and ANQGSEA. As DNA, the CDR3 is TGCAGCGTTCGTGGCGGGATGGGCTCCTACAATGAGCAGTTCTTC. As protein: CSVRGGMGSYNEQFF.